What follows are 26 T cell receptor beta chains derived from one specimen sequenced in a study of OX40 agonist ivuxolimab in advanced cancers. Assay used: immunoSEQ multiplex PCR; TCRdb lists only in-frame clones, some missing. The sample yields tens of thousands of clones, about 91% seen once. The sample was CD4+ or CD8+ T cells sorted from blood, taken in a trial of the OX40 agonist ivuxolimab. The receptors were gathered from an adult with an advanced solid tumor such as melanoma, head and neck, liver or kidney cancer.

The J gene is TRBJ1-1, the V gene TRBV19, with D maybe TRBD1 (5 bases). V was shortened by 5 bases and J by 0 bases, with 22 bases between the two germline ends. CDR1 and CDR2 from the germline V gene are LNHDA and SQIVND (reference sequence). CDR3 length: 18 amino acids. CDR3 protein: CASSPSGTHKRMNTEAFF. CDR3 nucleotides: TGTGCCAGTAGTCCTTCCGGGACTCATAAGCGGATGAACACTGAAGCTTTCTTT.

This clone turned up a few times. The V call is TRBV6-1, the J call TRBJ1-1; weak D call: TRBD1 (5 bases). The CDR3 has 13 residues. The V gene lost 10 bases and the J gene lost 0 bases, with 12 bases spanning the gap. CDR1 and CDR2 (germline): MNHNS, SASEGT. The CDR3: CAISDIMNTEAFF. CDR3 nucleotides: TGTGCCATTTCGGACATCATGAACACTGAAGCTTTCTTT.

The CDR3 here is CSVAGLAGGTAYEQYF. The CDR3 DNA reads TGCAGCGTCGCCGGACTAGCGGGAGGAACGGCCTACGAGCAGTACTTC. The gene calls are TRBV29-1 and TRBJ2-7; TRBD2 agrees at 14 bases. The CDR3 contains 16 residues. V lost 6 bases, J lost 2 bases, and 9 bases stayed unmatched. The V gene's germline CDR1 is SQVTM and CDR2 ANQGSEA.

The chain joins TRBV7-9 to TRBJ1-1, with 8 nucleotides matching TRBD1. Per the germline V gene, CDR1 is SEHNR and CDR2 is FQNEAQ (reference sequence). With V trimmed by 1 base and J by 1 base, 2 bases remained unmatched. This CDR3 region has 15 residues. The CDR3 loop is CASSLGQGANTEAFF. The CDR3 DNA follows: TGTGCCAGCAGCTTAGGGCAGGGGGCGAACACTGAAGCTTTCTTT.

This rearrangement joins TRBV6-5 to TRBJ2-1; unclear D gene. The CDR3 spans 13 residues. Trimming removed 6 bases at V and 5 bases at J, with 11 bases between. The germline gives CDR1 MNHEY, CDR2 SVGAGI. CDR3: CASRLGENNEQFF. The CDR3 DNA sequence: TGTGCCAGCAGGCTTGGAGAGAACAATGAGCAGTTCTTC.

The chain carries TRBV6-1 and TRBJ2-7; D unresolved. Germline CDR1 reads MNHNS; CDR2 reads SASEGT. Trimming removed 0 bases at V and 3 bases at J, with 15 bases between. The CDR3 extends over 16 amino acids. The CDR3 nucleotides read TGTGCCAGCAGTGAAGCGCCAGTCGCAAAGAGCTACGAGCAGTACTTC. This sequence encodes CASSEAPVAKSYEQYF.

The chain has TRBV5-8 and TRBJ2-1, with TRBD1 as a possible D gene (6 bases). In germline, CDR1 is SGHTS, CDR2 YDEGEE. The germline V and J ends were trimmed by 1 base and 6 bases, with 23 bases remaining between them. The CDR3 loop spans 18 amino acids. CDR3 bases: TGTGCCAGCAGCTTGAGGGGGATCGGGAACAAAAATACCAATGAGCAGTTCTTC. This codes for CASSLRGIGNKNTNEQFF.

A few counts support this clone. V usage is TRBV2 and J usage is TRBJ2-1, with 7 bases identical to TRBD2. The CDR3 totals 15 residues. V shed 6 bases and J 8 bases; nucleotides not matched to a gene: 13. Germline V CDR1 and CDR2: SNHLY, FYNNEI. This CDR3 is CASSSSSGPGDEQFF. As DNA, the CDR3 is TGTGCCAGCAGCTCATCTAGCGGTCCCGGGGATGAGCAGTTCTTC.

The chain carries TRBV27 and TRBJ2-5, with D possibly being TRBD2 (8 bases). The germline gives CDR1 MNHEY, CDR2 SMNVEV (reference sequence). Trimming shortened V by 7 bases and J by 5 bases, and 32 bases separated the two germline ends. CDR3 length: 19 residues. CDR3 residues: CASTAQGGSTSDLRETQYF. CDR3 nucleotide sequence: TGTGCCAGCACCGCTCAAGGGGGCTCGACTAGCGACCTGAGGGAGACCCAGTACTTC.

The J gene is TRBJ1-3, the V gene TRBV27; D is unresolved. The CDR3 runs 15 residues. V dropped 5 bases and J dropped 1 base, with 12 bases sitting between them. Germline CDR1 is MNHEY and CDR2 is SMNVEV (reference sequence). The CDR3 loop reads CASSPRPLSGNTIYF. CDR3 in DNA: TGTGCCAGCAGTCCGAGACCGTTATCTGGAAACACCATATATTTT.

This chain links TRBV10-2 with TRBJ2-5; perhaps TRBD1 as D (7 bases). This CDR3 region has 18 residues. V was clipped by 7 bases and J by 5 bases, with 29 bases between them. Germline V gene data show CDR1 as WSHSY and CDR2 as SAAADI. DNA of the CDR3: TGCGCCAGCATGGAGGGGGCTAGCTTAACGGAGGTGTGGGAGACCCAGTACTTC. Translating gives CASMEGASLTEVWETQYF.

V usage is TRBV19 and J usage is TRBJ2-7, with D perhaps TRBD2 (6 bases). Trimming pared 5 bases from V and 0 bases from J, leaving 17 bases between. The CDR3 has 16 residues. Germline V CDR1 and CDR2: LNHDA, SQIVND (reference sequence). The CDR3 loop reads CASSPLGGSNSYEQYF. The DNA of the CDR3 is TGTGCCAGTAGTCCCCTGGGGGGAAGCAACTCCTACGAGCAGTACTTC.

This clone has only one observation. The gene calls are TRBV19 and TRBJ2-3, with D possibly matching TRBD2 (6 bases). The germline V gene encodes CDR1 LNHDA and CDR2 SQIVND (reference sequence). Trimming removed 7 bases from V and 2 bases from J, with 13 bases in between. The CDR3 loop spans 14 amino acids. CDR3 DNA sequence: TGTGCCAGTACATCGGGGGAATACACAGATACGCAGTATTTT. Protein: CASTSGEYTDTQYF.

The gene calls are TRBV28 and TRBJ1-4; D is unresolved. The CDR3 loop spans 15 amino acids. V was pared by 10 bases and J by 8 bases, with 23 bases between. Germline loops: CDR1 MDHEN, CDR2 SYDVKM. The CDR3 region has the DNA TGTGCCACCAGGCCGGCGGTCGGTATGGGGGAAAAACTGTTTTTT. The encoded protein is CATRPAVGMGEKLFF.

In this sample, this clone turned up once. The CDR3, as DNA: TGTGCCACCAGCAGAGATGAACGCTCAGGGGGGTTCTTC. Translation gives CATSRDERSGGFF. The chain recombines TRBV15 with TRBJ2-1; TRBD1 matches at 7 bases. After removal of 0 bases from V and 15 bases from J, the junction contained 8 bases not matched to a gene. Germline CDR1 reads LNHNV; CDR2 reads YYDKDF (reference sequence). CDR3 length: 13 residues.

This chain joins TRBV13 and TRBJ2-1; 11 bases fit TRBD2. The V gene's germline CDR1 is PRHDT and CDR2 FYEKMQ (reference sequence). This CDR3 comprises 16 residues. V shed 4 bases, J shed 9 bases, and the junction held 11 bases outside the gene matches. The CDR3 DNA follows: TGTGCCAGCAGCTCCCTACTAGCGGGGGAGGAAATTGAGCAGTTCTTC. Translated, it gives CASSSLLAGEEIEQFF.

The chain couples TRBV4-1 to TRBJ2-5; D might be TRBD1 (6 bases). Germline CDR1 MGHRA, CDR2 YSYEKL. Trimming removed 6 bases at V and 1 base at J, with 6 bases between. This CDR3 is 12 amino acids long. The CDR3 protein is CASRDSQETQYF. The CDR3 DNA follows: TGCGCCAGCAGGGACAGCCAAGAGACCCAGTACTTC.

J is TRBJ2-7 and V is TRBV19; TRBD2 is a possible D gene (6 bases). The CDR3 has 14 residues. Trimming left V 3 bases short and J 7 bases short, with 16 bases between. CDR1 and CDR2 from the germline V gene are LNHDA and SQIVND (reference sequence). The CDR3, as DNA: TGTGCCAGTAGTATCTTAGCGGATGTGGGAGAGCAGTACTTC. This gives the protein CASSILADVGEQYF.

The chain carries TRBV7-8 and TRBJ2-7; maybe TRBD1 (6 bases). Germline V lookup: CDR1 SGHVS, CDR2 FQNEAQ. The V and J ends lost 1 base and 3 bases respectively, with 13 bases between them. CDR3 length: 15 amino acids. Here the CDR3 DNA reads TGTGCCAGCAGCTTAGAGACCGGGACACTCTACGAGCAGTACTTC. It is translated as CASSLETGTLYEQYF.

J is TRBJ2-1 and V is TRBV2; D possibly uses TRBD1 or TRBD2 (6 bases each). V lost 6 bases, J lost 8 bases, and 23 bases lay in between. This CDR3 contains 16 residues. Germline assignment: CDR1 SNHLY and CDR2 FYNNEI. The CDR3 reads CASSGGGVHLWDEQFF. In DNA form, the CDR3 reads TGTGCCAGCAGCGGGGGCGGGGTTCACCTCTGGGATGAGCAGTTCTTC.

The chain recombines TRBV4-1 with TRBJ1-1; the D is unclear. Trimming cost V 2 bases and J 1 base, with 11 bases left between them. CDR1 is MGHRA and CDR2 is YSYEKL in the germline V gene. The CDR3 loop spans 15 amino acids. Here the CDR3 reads CASSQLGRANTEAFF. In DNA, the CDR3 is TGCGCCAGCAGCCAACTCGGGAGGGCGAACACTGAAGCTTTCTTT.

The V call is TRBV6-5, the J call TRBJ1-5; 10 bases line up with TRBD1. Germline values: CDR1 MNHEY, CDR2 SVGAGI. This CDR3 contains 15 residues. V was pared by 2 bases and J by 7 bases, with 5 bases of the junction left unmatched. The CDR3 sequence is CASSYGQGVGQPQHF. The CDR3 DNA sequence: TGTGCCAGCAGTTACGGACAGGGGGTTGGGCAGCCCCAGCATTTT.

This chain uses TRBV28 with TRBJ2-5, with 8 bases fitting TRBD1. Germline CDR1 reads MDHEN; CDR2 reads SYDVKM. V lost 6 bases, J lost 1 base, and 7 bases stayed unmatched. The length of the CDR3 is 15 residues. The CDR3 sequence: CASRPPGQAQETQYF. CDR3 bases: TGTGCCAGCAGGCCTCCGGGACAGGCCCAAGAGACCCAGTACTTC.

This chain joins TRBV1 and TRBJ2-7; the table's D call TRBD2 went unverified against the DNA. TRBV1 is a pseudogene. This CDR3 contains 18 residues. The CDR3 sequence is CTSSQDGGSLAGAKEQYF. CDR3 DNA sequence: TGCACCAGCAGCCAAGATGGAGGGTCATTAGCGGGAGCAAAAGAGCAGTACTTC.

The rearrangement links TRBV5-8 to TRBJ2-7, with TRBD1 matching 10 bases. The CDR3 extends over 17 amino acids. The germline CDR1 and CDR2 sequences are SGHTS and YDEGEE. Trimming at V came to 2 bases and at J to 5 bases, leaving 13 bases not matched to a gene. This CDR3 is CASSFGLAGTGENEQYV. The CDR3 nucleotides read TGTGCCAGCAGCTTCGGTCTGGCGGGGACAGGGGAGAACGAGCAGTACGTC.

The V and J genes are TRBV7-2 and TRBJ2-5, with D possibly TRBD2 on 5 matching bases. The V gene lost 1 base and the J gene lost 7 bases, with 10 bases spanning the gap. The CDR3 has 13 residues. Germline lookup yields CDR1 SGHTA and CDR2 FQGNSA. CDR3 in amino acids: CASSLEAAGTQYF. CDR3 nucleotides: TGTGCCAGCAGCTTAGAGGCGGCGGGGACCCAGTACTTC.